Below, 14 T cell receptor beta chains from the same sample are listed, as sequenced in a study of blood T cell repertoires in COVID-19. Repertoires were generated with immunoSEQ multiplex PCR, while TCRdb's copy carries only in-frame clones and drops some. This table holds approximately 240,000 clones, 70% to 90% found once. The sequenced sample consisted of peripheral blood. The receptors shown here come from a man between 45 and 60 years old who had recovered from COVID-19.

This rearrangement joins TRBV6-1 to TRBJ2-7, with a tentative D call TRBD2 (5 bases). Germline-derived CDR1 and CDR2 are MNHNS and SASEGT. Trimming pared 3 bases from V and 0 bases from J, leaving 9 bases between. The length of the CDR3 is 14 residues. The chain's CDR3 is CASSDERSSYEQYF. Written as DNA, the CDR3 is TGTGCCAGCAGTGATGAGCGGAGCTCCTACGAGCAGTACTTC.

The genes are TRBV5-4 and TRBJ1-3; possible D gene TRBD1, 6 bases. Trimming pared 4 bases from V and 0 bases from J, leaving 11 bases between. Germline lookup yields CDR1 SGHNT and CDR2 YYREEE (reference sequence). The CDR3 loop spans 15 amino acids. The CDR3, as DNA: TGTGCCAGCAGCCTCGGGACAACCTCTGGAAACACCATATATTTT. Protein product: CASSLGTTSGNTIYF.

This clone has more than one count but fewer than ten. The chain couples TRBV30 to TRBJ1-6, with 8 bases that match TRBD1. Germline loops: CDR1 GTSNPN, CDR2 SVGIG (reference sequence). Germline trimming cut 2 bases from V and 8 bases from J; bases unmatched to any gene: 2. The CDR3 consists of 13 residues. CDR3 sequence: CAWSLQGDSPLHF. CDR3 DNA: TGTGCCTGGAGTTTACAGGGGGATTCACCCCTCCACTTT.

A few counts support this clone. V usage is TRBV15 and J usage is TRBJ2-3; D perhaps matches TRBD1 (6 bases). Trimming shortened V by 5 bases and J by 0 bases, and 12 bases separated the two germline ends. Germline assignment: CDR1 LNHNV and CDR2 YYDKDF (reference sequence). This CDR3 contains 15 residues. The CDR3 here is CATSRDMTSTDTQYF. Here the CDR3 DNA reads TGTGCCACCAGCCGGGACATGACGAGCACAGATACGCAGTATTTT.

This clone was seen ten or more times. The chain joins TRBV7-9 to TRBJ2-1; D perhaps matches TRBD2 (7 bases). Germline loops: CDR1 SEHNR, CDR2 FQNEAQ (reference sequence). CDR3 length equals 14 residues. Deletions cut 11 bases from V and 4 bases from J, with 18 bases between. CDR3 sequence: CAGGLKGGYNEQFF. The CDR3 DNA sequence: TGTGCCGGGGGCCTTAAGGGAGGGTACAATGAGCAGTTCTTC.

This chain joins TRBV7-8 and TRBJ2-2; no clear D gene. Trimming removed 8 bases at V and 7 bases at J, with 11 bases between. The CDR3 has 12 residues. Per the germline V gene, CDR1 is SGHVS and CDR2 is FQNEAQ. Here the CDR3 DNA reads TGTGCCAGCGGCCCATACGGCGGGGAGCTGTTTTTT. Translated, it gives CASGPYGGELFF.

With regard to this clone: The same CDR3 also results from other DNA sequences found in this sample. The J gene is TRBJ1-5, the V gene TRBV7-2, with 10 bases fitting TRBD1. V shed 3 bases, J shed 6 bases, and the junction held 2 bases outside the gene matches. Germline V CDR1 and CDR2: SGHTA, FQGNSA. The CDR3 spans 14 residues. The CDR3: CASSLGQGSQPQHF. CDR3 nucleotides: TGTGCCAGCAGCTTGGGACAGGGGAGTCAGCCCCAGCATTTT.

This chain connects TRBV4-1 to TRBJ2-1; 8 bases map to TRBD1. Losses at the gene ends were 1 base for V and 8 bases for J; bases not matched to a gene: 10. This CDR3 contains 16 residues. The germline CDR1 and CDR2 sequences are MGHRA and YSYEKL. The CDR3 region is CASSQGTGSIRDEQFF. CDR3 nucleotide sequence: TGCGCCAGCAGCCAAGGGACAGGGTCCATTAGGGATGAGCAGTTCTTC.

The chain employs TRBV12-5 and TRBJ2-1, with D perhaps TRBD2 (5 bases). V was shortened by 3 bases and J by 3 bases, with 15 bases between the two germline ends. The germline CDR1 and CDR2 sequences are LGHNT and FRNRAP. This CDR3 has 16 amino acids. The CDR3 sequence is CASGFLYRLHYNEQFF. In DNA form, the CDR3 reads TGTGCTAGTGGTTTTTTATACAGACTACACTACAATGAGCAGTTCTTC.

The chain employs TRBV7-9 and TRBJ1-4, with 8 bases that match TRBD1. CDR1 and CDR2 (germline): SEHNR, FQNEAQ (reference sequence). V trimming: 6 bases; J trimming: 5 bases; junction bases outside the gene matches: 8. There are 15 residues in the CDR3. Written as DNA, the CDR3 is TGTGCCAGCAGTCGTACAGGGGGAATAAATGAAAAACTGTTTTTT. This translates into CASSRTGGINEKLFF.

The rearrangement links TRBV24-1 to TRBJ2-7, with 10 positions matching TRBD1. This CDR3 region has 15 residues. V lost 4 bases and J lost 2; bases outside the gene matches: 4. Germline CDR1 reads KGHDR; CDR2 reads SFDVKD. In DNA, the CDR3 is TGTGCCACCAGTGAGGCCGGGACAGGGGCCTACGAGCAGTACTTC. Translated: CATSEAGTGAYEQYF.

This clone has only one observation. CDR3 DNA: TGTGCCAGCAGTTTACGCCAGGGCTATGGCTACACCTTC. Translating it yields CASSLRQGYGYTF. V and J are TRBV27 and TRBJ1-2; D may be TRBD1 (5 bases). Germline V CDR1 and CDR2: MNHEY, SMNVEV (reference sequence). The CDR3 has 13 residues. V was shortened by 2 bases and J by 4 bases, with 8 bases between the two germline ends.

The chain carries TRBV6-1 and TRBJ2-7, with unresolved D. V shed 3 bases and J shed 2 bases, with 5 bases lying between them. CDR1 and CDR2 from the germline V gene are MNHNS and SASEGT. The CDR3 loop spans 12 amino acids. CDR3 bases: TGTGCCAGCAGTGAGACAACCTACGAGCAGTACTTC. This codes for CASSETTYEQYF.

The V and J genes are TRBV5-4 and TRBJ1-2; TRBD1 matches 8 bases. J was trimmed by 5 bases and V by 5 bases; bases with no gene match: 8. The germline V gene encodes CDR1 SGHNT and CDR2 YYREEE (reference sequence). The CDR3 loop spans 14 amino acids. The CDR3 spells CASRRQGIEYGYTF. The CDR3 coding sequence is TGTGCCAGCAGACGACAGGGGATTGAGTATGGCTACACCTTC.